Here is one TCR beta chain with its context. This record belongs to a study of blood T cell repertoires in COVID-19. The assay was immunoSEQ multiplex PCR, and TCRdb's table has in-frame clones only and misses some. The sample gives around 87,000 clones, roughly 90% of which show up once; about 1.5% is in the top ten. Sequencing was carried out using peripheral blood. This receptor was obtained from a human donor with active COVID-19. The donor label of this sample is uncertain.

Written as DNA, the CDR3 is TGCGCCAGCAGTCTTGGACAGACCACAGATACGCAGTATTTT. Protein sequence: CASSLGQTTDTQYF. The genes are TRBV4-1 and TRBJ2-3; D is possibly TRBD1 (6 bases). Trimming took off 6 bases at V and 2 bases at J, with 12 bases between the two ends. The CDR3 runs to 14 residues. Germline lookup yields CDR1 MGHRA and CDR2 YSYEKL.